This TCR beta chain was identified in a study of shared clonotypes between healthy human individuals. Overall study context: There were three CD4 naive, three CD4 memory, two CD8 naive and one CD8 memory plates per donor.

A deep-level run was used for the assay. For every subset, genomic DNA was evenly distributed across several immunoSEQ plates. Sequencing used immunoSEQ multiplex PCR; TCRdb keeps in-frame clones, though not all of them. The data hold hundreds of thousands of clones, with roughly 95% observed a single time. This CDR3 is 15 amino acids long. CDR1 is MDHEN, CDR2 SYDVKM, per germline. V gave up 7 bases and J gave up 6 bases; unmatched junction bases: 11. Naive CD8 cells comprised CD45RO-negative, CCR7-positively selected cells, excluding terminally differentiated effector memory CD45RA+ cells. Every one of the donors was a Caucasian adult that lived in Nashville, Tennessee.

The specimen was naive CD8+ T cells sorted from blood. This receptor was obtained from a woman in her 30s in good health. The genes are TRBV28 and TRBJ2-7, with 11 bases that match TRBD2. The CDR3 DNA sequence: TGTGCCAGCACCCTTACTAGCGGGAGTGGGGTCGAGCAGTACTTC. Protein sequence: CASTLTSGSGVEQYF.